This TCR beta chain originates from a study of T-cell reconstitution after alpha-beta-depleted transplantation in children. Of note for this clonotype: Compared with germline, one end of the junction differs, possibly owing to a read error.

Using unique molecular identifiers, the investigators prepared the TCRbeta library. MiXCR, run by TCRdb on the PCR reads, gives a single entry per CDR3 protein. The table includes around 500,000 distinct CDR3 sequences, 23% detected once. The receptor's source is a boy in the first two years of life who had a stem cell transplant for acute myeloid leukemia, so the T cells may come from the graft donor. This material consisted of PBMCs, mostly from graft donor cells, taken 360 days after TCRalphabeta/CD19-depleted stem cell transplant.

This CDR3 reads CASSVAGQGTYEQYF. The CDR3 DNA follows: TGTGCCAGCAGCGTAGCGGGACAGGGGACCTACGAGCAGTACTTC. The rearrangement joins TRBV7-2 to TRBJ2-7, with 10 bases that match TRBD1. Per the germline V gene, CDR1 is SGHTA and CDR2 is FQGNSA. The CDR3 length is 15 residues.